Below are 25 T cell receptor beta chains sequenced from a single sample in a study of beta chain features in type 1 diabetes. Notes on the study in general: All four CD4+ subsets from Type 1 diabetes patients carried moderately but significantly shorter TCRB CDR3s.

Their specific antigens are unknown. The sequenced template was cDNA made from the entire isolated RNA. TCRdb's copy holds only in-frame clones and misses some; the assay was immunoSEQ multiplex PCR. This sample yields roughly 700,000 clones, of which roughly 13% are seen a single time; 0.022% belongs to the top ten. The sample taken for sequencing was naive CD4+ T cells from blood. The receptor source for this set is a man between 18 and 35 years old with type 1 diabetes.

The chain links TRBV11-3 to TRBJ2-3, with D maybe TRBD1 (7 bases). The CDR3 extends over 16 amino acids. Germline V lookup: CDR1 SGHNT, CDR2 YENEEA. The V gene lost 5 bases and the J gene lost 1 base, with 16 bases spanning the gap. The CDR3 coding sequence is TGTGCCAGCAGCCAATGGGGAGGACAGGGCACAGATACGCAGTATTTT. This translates into CASSQWGGQGTDTQYF. Full variable domain (outside the CDR3, taken from reference TRBV11-3 and TRBJ2-3): EAGVVQSPRYKIIEKKQPVAFWCNPISGHNTLYWYLQNLGQGPELLIRYENEEAVDDSQLPKDRFSAERLKGVDSTLKIQPAELGDSAVYLCASSQWGGQGTDTQYFGPGTRLTVL.

This clone showed up just a few times. CDR3 sequence reads: CASSFLGGSTGELFF. The DNA for the CDR3 is TGTGCCAGCAGCTTCCTGGGGGGGAGCACCGGGGAGCTGTTTTTT. V and J are TRBV9 and TRBJ2-2, with 7 bases that match TRBD2. The junction had 7 bases not matched to a gene; V was cut back by 4 bases and J by 4 bases. The CDR3 is made up of 15 amino acids. Germline CDR1 is SGDLS and CDR2 is YYNGEE.

The J gene is TRBJ2-7, the V gene TRBV7-9, with 7 bases aligning to TRBD1. CDR3 length: 11 amino acids. Germline CDR1 reads SEHNR; CDR2 reads FQNEAQ (reference sequence). The trim removed 11 bases at V and 3 bases at J, leaving 4 bases unmatched. The CDR3 DNA is TGTGCCGGGGGACAGAACTACGAGCAGTACTTC. This encodes CAGGQNYEQYF. The full variable domain, completed using reference TRBV7-9 and TRBJ2-7, is DTGVSQNPRHKITKRGQNVTFRCDPISEHNRLYWYRQTLGQGPEFLTYFQNEAQLEKSRLLSDRFSAERPKGSFSTLEIQRTEQGDSAMYLCAGGQNYEQYFGPGTRLTVT.

This clone was counted between two and nine times. A clone one base away is much larger, so this may be a read error. The rearrangement links TRBV4-1 to TRBJ2-1; 8 bases match TRBD1. Germline loops: CDR1 MGHRA, CDR2 YSYEKL. This CDR3 spans 15 amino acids. With V trimmed by 2 bases and J by 8 bases, 8 bases remained unmatched. The DNA for the CDR3 is TGCGCCAGCAGCCAACCAGGACAGGGATCGGATGAGCAGTTCTTC. Translating gives CASSQPGQGSDEQFF.

The chain employs TRBV4-1 and TRBJ1-6; 7 bases agree with TRBD1. The CDR3 has 16 residues. The junction had 8 bases not matched to a gene; V was cut back by 2 bases and J by 7 bases. Germline assignment: CDR1 MGHRA and CDR2 YSYEKL. CDR3 region: CASSQLTTGVNSPLHF. The CDR3 coding sequence is TGCGCCAGCAGCCAACTCACCACAGGGGTGAATTCACCCCTCCACTTT.

This clone was detected only a few times. The V gene is TRBV9, the J gene TRBJ1-2; D is uncertain. The V gene lost 7 bases and the J gene lost 5 bases, with 15 bases spanning the gap. The CDR3 covers 13 residues. CDR1 SGDLS and CDR2 YYNGEE come from the germline V gene. DNA for the CDR3: TGTGCCAGCTCGGGCAGTTTCGGATATGGCTACACCTTC. The encoded protein is CASSGSFGYGYTF.

The chain's CDR3 is CASRTGGLSNQPQHF. The CDR3 DNA is TGTGCCAGTAGGACAGGGGGCCTCAGCAATCAGCCCCAGCATTTT. The chain joins TRBV19 to TRBJ1-5; TRBD1 matches 10 bases. Per germline, CDR1 LNHDA and CDR2 SQIVND (reference sequence). J lost 1 base, V lost 6 bases, and 3 bases had no gene match. The CDR3 runs 15 residues.

This clone occurred a few times. V gene TRBV9 combines with J gene TRBJ1-2, with D perhaps matching TRBD1 (6 bases). The CDR3 is made up of 15 amino acids. V lost 0 bases, J lost 4 bases, and 13 bases lay in between. Germline CDR1 is SGDLS and CDR2 is YYNGEE. Here the CDR3 reads CASSVGAGEGYGYTF. CDR3 sequence (DNA): TGTGCCAGCAGCGTAGGGGCAGGGGAAGGCTATGGCTACACCTTC.

The chain recombines TRBV14 with TRBJ1-2; perhaps TRBD1 as D (5 bases). Germline CDR1 is SGHDN and CDR2 is FVKESK. V gave up 4 bases and J gave up 4 bases, with 16 bases separating them. CDR3 size: 15 residues. The CDR3 DNA reads TGTGCCAGCAGCCCATCGGCAGGGCAAACCTATGGCTACACCTTC. Its translation is CASSPSAGQTYGYTF.

This clone was seen only a few times. The rearrangement uses TRBV19 and TRBJ2-2, with 8 nucleotides matching TRBD2. The CDR3 extends over 16 amino acids. V was pared by 3 bases and J by 3 bases, with 6 bases of the junction left unmatched. CDR1 and CDR2 from the germline V gene are LNHDA and SQIVND (reference sequence). The CDR3: CASSILGGADTGELFF. The CDR3 coding sequence is TGTGCCAGTAGTATCCTCGGGGGGGCCGACACCGGGGAGCTGTTTTTT.

This clone was picked up a small number of times. The chain has TRBV7-9 and TRBJ1-5; tentative D call: TRBD1 (6 bases). The V gene's germline CDR1 is SEHNR and CDR2 FQNEAQ (reference sequence). CDR3 length: 13 amino acids. V lost 1 base to trimming and J lost 5 bases, with 6 bases between them. CDR3 nucleotide sequence: TGTGCCAGCAGCTTAGACAGGGATCAGCCCCAGCATTTT. Protein: CASSLDRDQPQHF.

The chain has TRBV30 and TRBJ1-2, with D unclear. Germline V gives CDR1 GTSNPN, CDR2 SVGIG (reference sequence). Trimming pared 1 base from V and 5 bases from J, leaving 8 bases between. The CDR3 contains 12 residues. The CDR3 spells CAWSAGVYGYTF. The CDR3 nucleotides are TGTGCCTGGAGTGCAGGAGTATATGGCTACACCTTC.

The rearrangement uses TRBV4-1 and TRBJ1-2, with unresolved D. Trimming pared 1 base from V and 2 bases from J, leaving 11 bases between. The CDR3 consists of 15 residues. CDR1 and CDR2 from the germline V gene are MGHRA and YSYEKL. CDR3 nucleotide sequence: TGCGCCAGCAGCCAAGTTAACCGGAGAAACTATGGCTACACCTTC. It translates to CASSQVNRRNYGYTF.

The chain is built from TRBV19 and TRBJ2-5; 9 bases map to TRBD2. Germline trimming cut 4 bases from V and 3 bases from J; bases unmatched to any gene: 3. CDR3 length: 14 amino acids. Germline assignment: CDR1 LNHDA and CDR2 SQIVND (reference sequence). As DNA, the CDR3 is TGTGCCAGTAGTACGGCTAGCGGGGAAGAGACCCAGTACTTC. Amino acids: CASSTASGEETQYF.

J is TRBJ2-5 and V is TRBV29-1, with D possibly being TRBD1 (6 bases). V dropped 6 bases and J dropped 5 bases, with 13 bases sitting between them. The CDR3 extends over 12 amino acids. Germline values: CDR1 SQVTM, CDR2 ANQGSEA. The CDR3 coding sequence is TGCAGCGTCCCGGGGACATGGGAGACCCAGTACTTC. Translated, it gives CSVPGTWETQYF. The complete variable domain, with remaining parts taken from reference TRBV29-1 and TRBJ2-5, reads SAVISQKPSRDICQRGTSLTIQCQVDSQVTMMFWYRQQPGQSLTLIATANQGSEATYESGFVIDKFPISRPNLTFSTLTVSNMSPEDSSIYLCSVPGTWETQYFGPGTRLLVL.

Only a few counts were recorded for this clone. V usage is TRBV11-2 and J usage is TRBJ1-2; D is undetermined. Germline V gene sequence: CDR1 SGHAT, CDR2 FQNNGV. CDR3 size: 16 residues. V lost 2 bases, J lost 4 bases, and 17 bases lay in between. This CDR3 is CASSLIRTGSSYGYTF. The DNA of the CDR3 is TGTGCCAGCAGCTTAATCCGGACCGGGTCCTCCTATGGCTACACCTTC.

The rearrangement uses TRBV28 and TRBJ2-7; D not resolved. Trimming pared 3 bases from V and 2 bases from J, leaving 14 bases between. Germline assignment: CDR1 MDHEN and CDR2 SYDVKM. CDR3 length equals 15 residues. In nucleotides, the CDR3 is TGTGCCAGCAGTTTGCCCCTTGATGGAGCCTACGAGCAGTACTTC. Translating gives CASSLPLDGAYEQYF.

The chain uses TRBV7-9 and TRBJ2-1, with a possible D match to TRBD2 (5 bases). Trimming cost V 0 bases and J 13 bases, with 16 bases left between them. CDR1 is SEHNR, CDR2 FQNEAQ, per germline (reference sequence). The CDR3 spans 14 residues. The CDR3 loop is CASSLAELESTQFF. The CDR3 nucleotides read TGTGCCAGCAGCTTAGCGGAACTAGAAAGTACCCAGTTCTTC.

There are a few counts of this clone. The V call is TRBV14, the J call TRBJ1-1, with D uncertain. CDR1 and CDR2 from the germline V gene are SGHDN and FVKESK. V lost 5 bases to trimming and J lost 6 bases, with 13 bases between them. The CDR3 runs 13 residues. The CDR3 here is CASSGPARAEAFF. The CDR3, as DNA: TGTGCCAGCAGCGGGCCGGCCCGGGCTGAAGCTTTCTTT. Combining the CDR3 with reference TRBV14 and TRBJ1-1 gives the whole variable domain EAGVTQFPSHSVIEKGQTVTLRCDPISGHDNLYWYRRVMGKEIKFLLHFVKESKQDESGMPNNRFLAERTGGTYSTLKVQPAELEDSGVYFCASSGPARAEAFFGQGTRLTVV.

There are a few counts of this clone. The chain has TRBV7-2 and TRBJ1-5; D unresolved. Trimming removed 0 bases from V and 1 base from J, with 4 bases in between. Germline CDR1 is SGHTA and CDR2 is FQGNSA. This CDR3 is 14 amino acids long. Here the CDR3 DNA reads TGTGCCAGCAGCTTAGCATCCAGCAATCAGCCCCAGCATTTT. Amino acids: CASSLASSNQPQHF. Looking up the rest from reference TRBV7-2 and TRBJ1-5 gives the full variable domain: GAGVSQSPSNKVTEKGKDVELRCDPISGHTALYWYRQSLGQGLEFLIYFQGNSAPDKSGLPSDRFSAERTGGSVSTLTIQRTQQEDSAVYLCASSLASSNQPQHFGDGTRLSIL.

The CDR3 reads CASSYRTDSYEQYF. CDR3 sequence (DNA): TGTGCCAGCAGTTACAGAACAGACTCCTACGAGCAGTACTTC. The chain couples TRBV6-5 to TRBJ2-7; D gene uncertain. V gave up 2 bases and J gave up 0 bases, with 8 bases separating them. Germline CDR1 and CDR2: MNHEY and SVGAGI. This CDR3 has 14 residues.

The chain employs TRBV6-5 and TRBJ2-5; 7 nucleotides align to TRBD1. This CDR3 region has 15 residues. Germline V gives CDR1 MNHEY, CDR2 SVGAGI. Trimming took 2 bases from V and 7 from J; bases not matched to a gene: 10. CDR3 DNA sequence: TGTGCCAGCAGTTACCCGACAGGGAGCCTGGGGACCCAGTACTTC. As protein: CASSYPTGSLGTQYF.

The gene calls are TRBV30 and TRBJ2-7; D remains unclear. CDR3 size: 11 residues. Trimming took 3 bases from V and 2 from J, leaving 5 bases between them. CDR1 is GTSNPN and CDR2 is SVGIG in the germline V gene (reference sequence). CDR3 residues: CAWRRTYEQYF. The CDR3 bases are TGTGCCTGGAGACGGACCTACGAGCAGTACTTC.

The CDR3 DNA sequence: TGCAGCGTTGAGGGCCAGGGGGAAAAACTGTTTTTT. Translation gives CSVEGQGEKLFF. The rearrangement uses TRBV29-1 and TRBJ1-4, with a weak D call TRBD1 (6 bases). V was clipped by 3 bases and J by 8 bases, with 10 bases between them. The germline V gene encodes CDR1 SQVTM and CDR2 ANQGSEA. The CDR3 totals 12 residues.

This chain links TRBV5-1 with TRBJ1-2, with D unclear. The germline gives CDR1 SGHRS, CDR2 YFSETQ. Trimming pared 4 bases from V and 2 bases from J, leaving 9 bases between. The CDR3 consists of 13 residues. The CDR3 nucleotides read TGCGCCAGCAGCGCTCAGGAAAACTATGGCTACACCTTC. Its protein is CASSAQENYGYTF.